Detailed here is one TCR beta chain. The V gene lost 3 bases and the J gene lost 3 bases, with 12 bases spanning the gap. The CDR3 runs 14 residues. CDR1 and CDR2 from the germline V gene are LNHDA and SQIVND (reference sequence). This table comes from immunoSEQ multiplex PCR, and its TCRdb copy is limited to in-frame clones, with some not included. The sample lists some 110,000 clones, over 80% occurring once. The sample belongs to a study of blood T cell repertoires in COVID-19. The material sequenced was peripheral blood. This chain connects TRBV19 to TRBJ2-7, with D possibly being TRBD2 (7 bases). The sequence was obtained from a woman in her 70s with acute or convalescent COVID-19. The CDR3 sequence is CASSIEGEGYEQYF. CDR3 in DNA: TGTGCCAGTAGTATCGAGGGGGAGGGCTACGAGCAGTACTTC. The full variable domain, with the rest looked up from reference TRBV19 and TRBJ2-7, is DGGITQSPKYLFRKEGQNVTLSCEQNLNHDAMYWYRQDPGQGLRLIYYSQIVNDFQKGDIAEGYSVSREKKESFPLTVTSAQKNPTAFYLCASSIEGEGYEQYFGPGTRLTVT.